The present TCR beta chain was sequenced within a study of cytomegalovirus exposure and HLA in healthy donors. The J segment lost 4 bases and the V segment lost 4 bases, leaving 7 bases of the junction unmatched. CDR1 is SGHNT, CDR2 YYREEE, per germline (reference sequence). This CDR3 has 15 amino acids. Findings and limits, study-wide: TCR beta V- and J-gene trimming was later associated with a missense DCLRE1C variant.

The PCR ran on 60 Vbeta and 13 Jbeta primers. The data were produced by immunoSEQ multiplex PCR, yet TCRdb's version contains in-frame clones alone and is incomplete. The repertoire holds about 240,000 clones, with approximately 85% as singletons. Concerning this clone itself: The antigen is unknown.

This TCR came from a girl aged 2-10 years in good health and CMV-seronegative. J is TRBJ2-3 and V is TRBV5-4; 9 positions agree with TRBD1. Sequences were obtained from PBMCs. The CDR3 sequence: CASSRAGQGSDTQYF. In DNA, the CDR3 is TGTGCCAGCAGCCGAGCGGGACAGGGATCAGATACGCAGTATTTT.